This T cell receptor beta chain appears in the sequencing data of a study of CD8 T cells in ankylosing spondylitis. Germline V gene data show CDR1 as SGHAT and CDR2 as FQNNGV. CDR3 length: 12 amino acids. V shed 3 bases and J shed 8 bases, with 7 bases lying between them. TCRdb fed the 5' RACE reads into MiXCR, producing one record per CDR3 protein. The sample consists of 200,000 to 250,000 distinct CDR3 sequences, roughly 32% of them appearing once. This clonotype was counted between two and nine times. Specimen: blood, either unsorted or a sorted T cell fraction (not recorded which). This TCR derives from a male donor with ankylosing spondylitis or in good health (not recorded which). This sequence joins TRBV11-2 and TRBJ1-4; the D is unclear. CDR3 amino acids: CASSLRGEKLFF. DNA for the CDR3: TGTGCCAGCAGCTTGAGAGGGGAAAAACTGTTTTTT. The full variable domain, in which reference TRBV11-2 and TRBJ1-4 provide the parts outside the CDR3, is EAGVAQSPRYKIIEKRQSVAFWCNPISGHATLYWYQQILGQGPKLLIQFQNNGVVDDSQLPKDRFSAERLKGVDSTLKIQPAKLEDSAVYLCASSLRGEKLFFGSGTQLSVL.